The T cell receptor beta chain described here comes from a study of shared clonotypes between healthy human individuals. Whole-study context: CD8 memory received one plate per donor, CD8 naive two, CD4 memory three and CD4 naive three. Overall study results and limits: The researchers took only blood, and tissue repertoires probably look different. Clonotype sharing across several donors was observed for roughly 5% of naive CD4 clonotypes.

Under the authors' procedure: ImmunoSEQ sequences covered only the junction and lacked quality scores; filtering therefore differed. Clones were sequenced by immunoSEQ multiplex PCR, and TCRdb holds only the in-frame ones, with some missing. That table furnishes V, J and clone size, whereas the DNA furnished D and trimming. The sample has about 2.2 million clones; about 93% are singletons. CD45RO-negative, CCR7-selected cells formed the naive CD8 fraction, which excluded terminally differentiated effector memory CD45RA+ cells. This clone was counted a single time. The antigen remains unidentified. Trimming pared 3 bases from V and 0 bases from J, leaving 6 bases between. The CDR3 extends over 13 amino acids. Germline CDR1 is SGHTA and CDR2 is FQGNSA.

Source material: naive CD8+ T cells from PBMCs. V usage is TRBV7-2 and J usage is TRBJ2-7; D unclear. This receptor was obtained from a man aged 18 to 30 in good health. Some clones in this sample may be carry-over from other donors' samples. The DNA for the CDR3 is TGTGCCAGCAGCTTTTATGTCTCCTACGAGCAGTACTTC. Its protein is CASSFYVSYEQYF.